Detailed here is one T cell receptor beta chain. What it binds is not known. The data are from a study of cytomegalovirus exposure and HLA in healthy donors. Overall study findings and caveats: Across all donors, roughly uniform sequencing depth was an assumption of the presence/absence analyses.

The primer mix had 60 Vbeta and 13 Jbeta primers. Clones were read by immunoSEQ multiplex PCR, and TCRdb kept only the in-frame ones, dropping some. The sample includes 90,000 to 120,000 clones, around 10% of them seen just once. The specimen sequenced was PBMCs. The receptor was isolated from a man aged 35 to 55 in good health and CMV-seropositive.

The chain's CDR3 is CASSFARETQYF. The CDR3 DNA follows: TGTGCCAGCAGCTTCGCGAGGGAGACCCAGTACTTC. J is TRBJ2-5 and V is TRBV7-2; D ambiguous. The V and J ends lost 3 bases and 5 bases respectively, with 7 bases between them. Germline V CDR1 and CDR2: SGHTA, FQGNSA. The CDR3 covers 12 residues.